Shown below are 9 T cell receptor beta chains from a single sample sequenced in a study of T cell repertoires in ileal Crohn's disease. Assay: immunoSEQ multiplex PCR; the TCRdb copy retains only in-frame clones and omits some. Of approximately 5,700 clones in the sample, approximately 80% are singletons; the top ten hold roughly 40%. Sample time point: inflamed ileum from the surgical specimen. Material for sequencing was ileal tissue. These receptors were collected from an adult with Crohn's disease.

This clone was picked up one time. The chain recombines TRBV13 with TRBJ2-3, with D unresolved. Per the germline V gene, CDR1 is PRHDT and CDR2 is FYEKMQ (reference sequence). The CDR3 has 16 amino acids. Deletions cut 4 bases from V and 0 bases from J, with 14 bases between. The CDR3: CASSSNKRSSTDTQYF. In DNA, the CDR3 is TGTGCCAGCAGCTCCAATAAGAGGTCGAGCACAGATACGCAGTATTTT.

The CDR3 reads CASSLAKPGGAGANVLTF. In nucleotides, the CDR3 is TGTGCCAGCAGCTTGGCCAAGCCAGGGGGGGCTGGGGCCAACGTCCTGACTTTC. This chain uses TRBV7-8 with TRBJ2-6, with D perhaps given as TRBD1 or TRBD2 (7 bases each). Germline loops: CDR1 SGHVS, CDR2 FQNEAQ. Trimming stripped 3 bases from V and 2 bases from J, with 17 bases between. This CDR3 region has 18 residues.

The rearrangement joins TRBV6-6 to TRBJ1-5, with D tentatively TRBD1 (5 bases). The germline V gene has CDR1 MNHNY and CDR2 SVGAGI (reference sequence). The CDR3 runs 15 residues. Trimming stripped 0 bases from V and 4 bases from J, with 10 bases between. This chain's CDR3 is CASSYSQGGNQPQHF. CDR3 bases: TGTGCCAGCAGTTACTCCCAGGGAGGGAATCAGCCCCAGCATTTT.

The chain couples TRBV6-4 to TRBJ1-1; D is possibly TRBD1 (5 bases). Trimming took 5 bases from V and 4 from J, leaving 11 bases between them. The CDR3 runs 13 residues. Germline CDR1 and CDR2: MRHNA and SNTAGT. The DNA of the CDR3 is TGTGCCAGCAGTTCGCAGAGGGGCACTGAAGCTTTCTTT. Protein product: CASSSQRGTEAFF.

This chain connects TRBV9 to TRBJ2-2; 10 positions agree with TRBD2. Germline CDR1 reads SGDLS; CDR2 reads YYNGEE. V was clipped by 1 base and J by 0 bases; unmatched bases: 3. The CDR3 has 17 residues. The DNA of the CDR3 is TGTGCCAGCAGCGTAAGGCTAGCGGGAGCGAACACCGGGGAGCTGTTTTTT. The encoded protein is CASSVRLAGANTGELFF.

The J gene is TRBJ2-7, the V gene TRBV28; TRBD1 might be the D (6 bases). Between the trimmed V and J ends, which lost 4 bases and 8 bases, there was a span of 15 bases. CDR1 and CDR2 (germline): MDHEN, SYDVKM. The CDR3 sequence is 13 residues long. In DNA, the CDR3 is TGTGCCAGCAGTTCGACCTTAGGGGGACAGCAGTACTTC. This codes for CASSSTLGGQQYF.

The V gene is TRBV7-3, the J gene TRBJ2-3, with D tentatively TRBD1 (5 bases). Trimming pared 3 bases from V and 0 bases from J, leaving 7 bases between. CDR1 SGHTA and CDR2 FQGTGA come from the germline V gene. The CDR3 runs to 14 residues. CDR3 bases: TGTGCCAGCAGCTTGACAGCTAGCACAGATACGCAGTATTTT. Its protein is CASSLTASTDTQYF.

The chain uses TRBV7-3 and TRBJ1-1; TRBD1 is a possible D gene (5 bases). Trimming cost V 5 bases and J 2 bases, with 12 bases left between them. Germline lookup yields CDR1 SGHTA and CDR2 FQGTGA. This CDR3 has 14 amino acids. CDR3 sequence reads: CASSKGTGNTEAFF. The CDR3 DNA reads TGTGCCAGCAGCAAAGGGACCGGTAACACTGAAGCTTTCTTT. Variable domain in full (rest from reference TRBV7-3 and TRBJ1-1): GAGVSQTPSNKVTEKGKYVELRCDPISGHTALYWYRQSLGQGPEFLIYFQGTGAADDSGLPNDRFFAVRPEGSVSTLKIQRTERGDSAVYLCASSKGTGNTEAFFGQGTRLTVV.

The V and J genes are TRBV27 and TRBJ1-6; D not certain. This CDR3 is 14 amino acids long. Germline assignment: CDR1 MNHEY and CDR2 SMNVEV (reference sequence). V was pared by 7 bases and J by 6 bases, with 13 bases between. This chain's CDR3 is CASNPHFANSPLHF. The CDR3 DNA reads TGTGCCAGCAACCCTCATTTTGCTAATTCACCCCTCCACTTT.